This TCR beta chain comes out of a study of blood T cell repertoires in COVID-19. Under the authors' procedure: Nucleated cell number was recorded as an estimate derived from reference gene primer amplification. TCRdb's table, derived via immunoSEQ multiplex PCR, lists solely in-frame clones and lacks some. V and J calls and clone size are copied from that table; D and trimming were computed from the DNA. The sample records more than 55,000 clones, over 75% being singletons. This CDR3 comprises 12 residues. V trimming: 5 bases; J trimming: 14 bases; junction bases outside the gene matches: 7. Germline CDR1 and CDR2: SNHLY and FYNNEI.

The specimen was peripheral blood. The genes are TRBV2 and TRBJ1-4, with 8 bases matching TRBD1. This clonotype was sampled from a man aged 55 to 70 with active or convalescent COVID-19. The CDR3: CASSQTGQGLFF. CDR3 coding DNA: TGTGCCAGCAGTCAGACTGGACAGGGTCTGTTTTTT.